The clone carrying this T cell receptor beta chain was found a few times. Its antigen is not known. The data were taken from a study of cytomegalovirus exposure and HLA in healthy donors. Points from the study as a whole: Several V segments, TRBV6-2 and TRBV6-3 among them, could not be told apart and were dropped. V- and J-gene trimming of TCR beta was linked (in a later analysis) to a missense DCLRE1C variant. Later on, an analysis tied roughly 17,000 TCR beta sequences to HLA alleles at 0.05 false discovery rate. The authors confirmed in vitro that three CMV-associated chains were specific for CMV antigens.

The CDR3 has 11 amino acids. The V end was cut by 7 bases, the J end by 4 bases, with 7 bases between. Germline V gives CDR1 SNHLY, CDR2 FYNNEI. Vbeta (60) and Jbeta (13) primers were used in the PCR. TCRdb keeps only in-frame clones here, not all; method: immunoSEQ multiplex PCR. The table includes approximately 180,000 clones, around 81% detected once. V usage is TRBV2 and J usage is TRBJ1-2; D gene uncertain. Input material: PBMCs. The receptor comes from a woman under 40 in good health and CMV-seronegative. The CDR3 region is CASTAGYGYTF. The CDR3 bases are TGTGCCAGCACCGCAGGCTATGGCTACACCTTC. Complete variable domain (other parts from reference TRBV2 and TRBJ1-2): EPEVTQTPSHQVTQMGQEVILRCVPISNHLYFYWYRQILGQKVEFLVSFYNNEISEKSEIFDDQFSVERPDGSNFTLKIRSTKLEDSAMYFCASTAGYGYTFGSGTRLTVV.